Below are 24 T cell receptor beta chains sequenced from a single sample in a study of cytomegalovirus exposure and HLA in healthy donors (dated by TCRdb to 2015 to 2018). Library preparation employed the immunoSEQ multiplex PCR assay. For the multiplex PCR, a mixture combining 60 forward primers for TCR Vbeta segments and 13 reverse primers for TCR Jbeta segments was used. The immuneACCESS repertoire file appears here via TCRdb, limited to in-frame rearrangements. These files lack a portion of the clones; in checked studies, under half of the deficit traces to unresolved V genes, and the cause of the others is not known. Present in this sample are approximately 200,000 clones, approximately 80% of which were seen just once. The biggest ten clones account for 1.1% to 1.5% of the sample. Sequencing was carried out using PBMCs. These receptors were taken from a girl aged 5-17 years in good health and CMV-seronegative.

V is TRBV9 and J is TRBJ1-3; D might be TRBD1 (6 bases). The CDR3 runs to 15 residues. V lost 0 bases and J lost 4, with 11 bases in between. CDR1 SGDLS and CDR2 YYNGEE come from the germline V gene. The CDR3 spells CASSVGGTGGNTIYF. As DNA, the CDR3 is TGTGCCAGCAGCGTAGGAGGAACAGGGGGAAACACCATATATTTT.

The chain employs TRBV5-4 and TRBJ2-1, with 7 bases identical to TRBD2. Germline values: CDR1 SGHNT, CDR2 YYREEE (reference sequence). CDR3 length: 16 amino acids. The J segment lost 5 bases and the V segment lost 4 bases, leaving 12 bases of the junction unmatched. CDR3 protein: CASSLAWERDHNEQFF. The CDR3, as DNA: TGTGCCAGCAGCCTGGCCTGGGAGCGGGATCACAATGAGCAGTTCTTC.

This clone was detected only once. The rearrangement joins TRBV5-8 to TRBJ2-1; tentative D call: TRBD2 (7 bases). Germline V CDR1 and CDR2: SGHTS, YDEGEE. The V and J ends lost 4 bases and 13 bases respectively, with 24 bases between them. This CDR3 contains 15 residues. The CDR3, as DNA: TGTGCCAGCAGCCTCGGACTAGAGGGGGGGGAGTTCCAGTTCTTC. Its protein is CASSLGLEGGEFQFF.

This clone was found a few times. The chain carries TRBV5-4 and TRBJ1-3; TRBD1 might be the D (6 bases). The ends were cut back, 4 bases at V and 6 bases at J, with 11 bases in the middle. The CDR3 loop spans 13 amino acids. Germline loops: CDR1 SGHNT, CDR2 YYREEE (reference sequence). CDR3 bases: TGTGCCAGCAGCCGCGGACAGAAAAACACCATATATTTT. Encoded protein: CASSRGQKNTIYF.

In its sample, this clone was seen a few times. The rearrangement uses TRBV5-1 and TRBJ2-7; 7 bases are shared with TRBD2. CDR1 SGHRS and CDR2 YFSETQ come from the germline V gene. The V gene end was trimmed by 0 bases and the J gene end by 0 bases; junction bases not matched to a gene: 15. The CDR3 length is 19 residues. CDR3 amino acids: CASSLVVGGTYLSSYEQYF. As DNA, the CDR3 is TGCGCCAGCAGCTTGGTAGTGGGGGGGACGTATCTTAGCTCCTACGAGCAGTACTTC.

This clone has a count of ten or more. The rearrangement joins TRBV2 to TRBJ1-2; 7 bases agree with TRBD1. The germline gives CDR1 SNHLY, CDR2 FYNNEI. V lost 4 bases and J lost 2; bases outside the gene matches: 7. The CDR3 loop spans 15 amino acids. The CDR3 loop reads CASSVGGQANYGYTF. CDR3 sequence (DNA): TGTGCCAGCAGTGTAGGCGGACAGGCGAACTATGGCTACACCTTC.

This chain joins TRBV7-9 and TRBJ1-2; the match to TRBD1 covers 11 bases. Germline CDR1 is SEHNR and CDR2 is FQNEAQ (reference sequence). The CDR3 extends over 14 amino acids. J was trimmed by 8 bases and V by 5 bases; bases with no gene match: 7. The chain's CDR3 is CASSRADRGHGYTF. The CDR3, as DNA: TGTGCCAGCAGCCGCGCGGACAGGGGGCACGGCTACACCTTC.

V gene TRBV9 combines with J gene TRBJ1-4, with D tentatively TRBD1 (6 bases). V was clipped by 1 base and J by 7 bases, with 17 bases between them. The germline CDR1 and CDR2 sequences are SGDLS and YYNGEE. This CDR3 region has 16 residues. CDR3 bases: TGTGCCAGCAGCGTATCTGGGTGGGGGGGGCGTGAAAAACTGTTTTTT. Its protein product is CASSVSGWGGREKLFF.

The V call is TRBV28, the J call TRBJ2-7, with unresolved D. Deletions cut 3 bases from V and 4 bases from J, with 7 bases between. Germline V lookup: CDR1 MDHEN, CDR2 SYDVKM. The CDR3 has 12 amino acids. CDR3: CASSLQIYEQYF. CDR3 nucleotide sequence: TGTGCCAGCAGTTTGCAGATATACGAGCAGTACTTC.

This clone was found a few times. V is TRBV4-3 and J is TRBJ1-1; 9 bases fit TRBD1. V dropped 4 bases and J dropped 6; count of bases not matched to a gene: 9. The germline CDR1 and CDR2 sequences are LGHNA and YSLEER. The CDR3 runs 15 residues. This chain's CDR3 is CASSPSTGGGSEAFF. The CDR3 DNA sequence: TGCGCCAGCAGCCCCTCGACAGGGGGAGGCTCTGAAGCTTTCTTT.

This chain links TRBV7-9 with TRBJ2-7; 10 positions match TRBD1. The V gene end was trimmed by 2 bases and the J gene end by 6 bases; junction bases not matched to a gene: 16. CDR3 length: 18 amino acids. CDR1 and CDR2 (germline): SEHNR, FQNEAQ (reference sequence). CDR3 residues: CASSLRAVTGTGASEQYF. In DNA form, the CDR3 reads TGTGCCAGCAGCTTAAGGGCGGTGACCGGGACAGGGGCATCCGAGCAGTACTTC.

This chain links TRBV2 with TRBJ2-1, with a weak D call TRBD2 (6 bases). CDR3 size: 13 residues. From germline, CDR1 is SNHLY and CDR2 FYNNEI. Trimming pared 10 bases from V and 0 bases from J, leaving 10 bases between. The CDR3 DNA is TGTGCCATGTGGACTAACTCCTACAATGAGCAGTTCTTC. This encodes CAMWTNSYNEQFF.

This chain links TRBV7-9 with TRBJ2-7; no clear D. The V end lost 5 bases, the J end lost 3 bases, and 8 bases lay between the germline ends. The CDR3 has 12 residues. Germline V gene lookup returns CDR1 SEHNR and CDR2 FQNEAQ (reference sequence). Here the CDR3 reads CASSPGYYEQYF. For the CDR3, the DNA is TGTGCCAGCAGCCCCGGGTACTACGAGCAGTACTTC. The full variable domain, its missing parts supplied by reference TRBV7-9 and TRBJ2-7, is DTGVSQNPRHKITKRGQNVTFRCDPISEHNRLYWYRQTLGQGPEFLTYFQNEAQLEKSRLLSDRFSAERPKGSFSTLEIQRTEQGDSAMYLCASSPGYYEQYFGPGTRLTVT.

There are a few counts of this clone. The chain employs TRBV27 and TRBJ2-3, with D maybe TRBD2 (5 bases). Germline V lookup: CDR1 MNHEY, CDR2 SMNVEV (reference sequence). The CDR3 runs 12 residues. Trimming stripped 5 bases from V and 4 bases from J, with 7 bases between. CDR3 sequence (DNA): TGTGCCAGCAGTGCCGGGGCAGATACGCAGTATTTT. This codes for CASSAGADTQYF.

The chain is built from TRBV2 and TRBJ1-1; 10 bases are shared with TRBD1. There are 16 residues in the CDR3. Germline-derived CDR1 and CDR2 are SNHLY and FYNNEI. V dropped 6 bases and J dropped 0; count of bases not matched to a gene: 7. The CDR3 sequence: CASRIPGQGMNTEAFF. The CDR3 nucleotides read TGTGCCAGCAGAATACCGGGACAGGGGATGAACACTGAAGCTTTCTTT. Full variable domain (remainder filled in from reference TRBV2 and TRBJ1-1): EPEVTQTPSHQVTQMGQEVILRCVPISNHLYFYWYRQILGQKVEFLVSFYNNEISEKSEIFDDQFSVERPDGSNFTLKIRSTKLEDSAMYFCASRIPGQGMNTEAFFGQGTRLTVV.

This clone turned up a few times. The gene calls are TRBV7-2 and TRBJ1-1; the D gene is possibly TRBD1 (5 bases). Trimming removed 2 bases from V and 4 bases from J, with 14 bases in between. The CDR3 contains 15 residues. From germline, CDR1 is SGHTA and CDR2 FQGNSA. The CDR3 DNA follows: TGTGCCAGCAGCTTAAGAAGGGTCGGGGGCACTGAAGCTTTCTTT. Protein sequence: CASSLRRVGGTEAFF.

The chain joins TRBV30 to TRBJ1-2; possible D gene TRBD1, 5 bases. Germline V gene sequence: CDR1 GTSNPN, CDR2 SVGIG (reference sequence). Trimming pared 2 bases from V and 8 bases from J, leaving 12 bases between. The CDR3 is 12 amino acids. CDR3 nucleotide sequence: TGTGCCTGGAGTATCGGGGGGGGAGGCTACACCTTC. Its protein product is CAWSIGGGGYTF.

The rearrangement uses TRBV28 and TRBJ2-3, with D unresolved. V was shortened by 3 bases and J by 1 base, with 17 bases between the two germline ends. The germline CDR1 and CDR2 sequences are MDHEN and SYDVKM. CDR3 length equals 17 residues. The CDR3 is CASSFLLGARGTDTQYF. CDR3 in DNA: TGTGCCAGCAGTTTTTTATTAGGAGCACGCGGCACAGATACGCAGTATTTT.

V and J are TRBV7-2 and TRBJ2-3; tentative D call: TRBD1 (5 bases). The CDR3 consists of 16 residues. Trimming removed 7 bases at V and 3 bases at J, with 20 bases between. The germline V gene encodes CDR1 SGHTA and CDR2 FQGNSA. The CDR3 here is CASKKTGLLGTDTQYF. The DNA of the CDR3 is TGTGCCAGCAAGAAAACAGGCCTACTCGGGACAGATACGCAGTATTTT.

Notes on this clone: This sample includes further DNA sequences coding for the same CDR3. The chain employs TRBV5-6 and TRBJ2-2, with D perhaps being TRBD1 or TRBD2 (9 bases each). There are 19 residues in the CDR3. V lost 8 bases and J 6 bases, leaving 32 bases between the germline ends. Germline lookup yields CDR1 SGHDT and CDR2 YYEEEE. CDR3: CASSRRDRVAGEVPGELFF. CDR3 sequence (DNA): TGTGCCAGTAGCCGACGGGACAGGGTAGCGGGAGAAGTGCCCGGGGAGCTGTTTTTT.

CDR3 loop: CAVRPNRSNYGYTF. The CDR3 nucleotides are TGTGCCGTCAGACCAAACAGGTCTAACTATGGCTACACCTTC. J is TRBJ1-2 and V is TRBV5-4; D might be TRBD1 (5 bases). This CDR3 spans 14 amino acids. Germline V gene lookup returns CDR1 SGHNT and CDR2 YYREEE (reference sequence). Trimming stripped 10 bases from V and 0 bases from J, with 16 bases between.

The chain has TRBV28 and TRBJ1-4, with D maybe TRBD1 (6 bases). Germline V lookup: CDR1 MDHEN, CDR2 SYDVKM. The CDR3 is 11 amino acids. In DNA form, the CDR3 reads TGTGTCGTCGAGGGGGATGAAAAACTGTTTTTT. Its translation: CVVEGDEKLFF.

The chain joins TRBV6-5 to TRBJ2-7; 7 bases line up with TRBD2. The CDR3 totals 15 residues. The V segment lost 2 bases and the J segment 1 base; nucleotides outside the gene matches: 5. From germline, CDR1 is MNHEY and CDR2 SVGAGI. The CDR3 loop is CASSYMGGGSYEQYF. Here the CDR3 DNA reads TGTGCCAGCAGTTACATGGGGGGAGGGTCCTACGAGCAGTACTTC.

This chain links TRBV7-9 with TRBJ2-1; no definite D call. Trimming shortened V by 9 bases and J by 3 bases, and 6 bases separated the two germline ends. CDR3 length equals 11 residues. Looked up from germline, CDR1 is SEHNR and CDR2 is FQNEAQ (reference sequence). Here the CDR3 reads CASQFYNEQFF. The CDR3 nucleotides read TGTGCCAGTCAATTCTACAATGAGCAGTTCTTC.